Given below is one T cell receptor (beta chain) in context. The data originate from a study of cytomegalovirus exposure and HLA in healthy donors. The PCR ran on 60 Vbeta and 13 Jbeta primers. The data were produced by immunoSEQ multiplex PCR, yet TCRdb's version contains in-frame clones alone and is incomplete. The sample shows around 150,000 clones, around four fifths of them seen only once. The junction had 10 bases not matched to a gene; V was cut back by 7 bases and J by 15 bases. CDR1 SNHLY and CDR2 FYNNEI come from the germline V gene. The CDR3 totals 11 residues. The source is a woman aged 25 to 39 in good health and CMV-seronegative. Sequenced material: PBMCs. This chain uses TRBV2 with TRBJ2-3; 7 nucleotides agree with TRBD1. The CDR3, as DNA: TGTGCCAGCAATCTCCGGGACAGCCCTTATTTT. Its protein is CASNLRDSPYF.